The rows below give T cell receptor beta chains drawn from one sample of a study of T-cell reconstitution after alpha-beta-depleted transplantation in children. TCRdb reprocessed the PCR reads with MiXCR, giving one entry per CDR3 protein. The table shows around 500,000 distinct CDR3 sequences, with approximately 22% occurring only once. Source: PBMCs, mostly from graft donor cells, taken 360 days after TCRalphabeta/CD19-depleted stem cell transplant. Receptors were obtained from a boy younger than two who had a stem cell transplant for acute myeloid leukemia, so the T cells may come from the graft donor. Both conserved end residues are part of each CDR3. A D gene is named only where the DNA matches it firmly. A clone size is listed for some rows: how often the clone was seen (once, few, many), or a class if it is expanded.

clone_size: -
v_call: TRBV20-1
j_call: TRBJ2-3
d_call: -
cdr3_aa: CSARPRSTDTQYF
cdr3_nt: TGCAGTGCTAGACCCCGTTCCACAGATACGCAGTATTTT

clone_size: many
v_call: TRBV5-1
j_call: TRBJ2-2
d_call: TRBD1
cdr3_aa: CASSWGQGNTGELFF
cdr3_nt: TGCGCCAGCAGCTGGGGACAGGGGAACACCGGGGAGCTGTTTTTT

clone_size: -
v_call: TRBV7-6
j_call: TRBJ2-1
d_call: TRBD1
cdr3_aa: CASSATGGDEQFF
cdr3_nt: TGTGCCAGCAGCGCGACAGGGGGCGATGAGCAGTTCTTC

clone_size: -
v_call: TRBV12-5
j_call: TRBJ2-1
d_call: -
cdr3_aa: CASARESEQFF
cdr3_nt: TGTGCTAGCGCCCGGGAGAGTGAGCAGTTCTTC

clone_size: few
v_call: TRBV20-1
j_call: TRBJ2-3
d_call: TRBD1
cdr3_aa: CSASGTEYTDTQYF
cdr3_nt: TGCAGTGCTTCGGGGACAGAGTACACAGATACGCAGTATTTT

clone_size: few
v_call: TRBV6-2/TRBV6-3
j_call: TRBJ2-3
d_call: -
cdr3_aa: CASGVRLGADTQYF
cdr3_nt: TGTGCCAGCGGGGTCCGCCTCGGGGCAGATACGCAGTATTTT

clone_size: -
v_call: TRBV12-3/TRBV12-4
j_call: TRBJ1-5
d_call: -
cdr3_aa: CASSLAAGQSNQPQHF
cdr3_nt: TGTGCCAGCAGTTTAGCCGCAGGACAGTCTAATCAGCCCCAGCATTTT

clone_size: -
v_call: TRBV4-3
j_call: TRBJ2-5
d_call: TRBD2
cdr3_aa: CASSPGLAGGEETQYF
cdr3_nt: TGCGCCAGCAGCCCAGGACTAGCGGGGGGCGAAGAGACCCAGTACTTC

clone_size: few
v_call: TRBV5-5
j_call: TRBJ2-1
d_call: TRBD1
cdr3_aa: CASSLGQFWDSPYNEQFF
cdr3_nt: TGTGCCAGCAGCTTGGGCCAGTTCTGGGACAGCCCCTACAATGAGCAGTTCTTC

clone_size: few
v_call: TRBV20-1
j_call: TRBJ2-3
d_call: -
cdr3_aa: CSAGGGNTQYF
cdr3_nt: TGCAGTGCTGGGGGCGGAAATACGCAGTATTTT

clone_size: -
v_call: TRBV14
j_call: TRBJ2-2
d_call: -
cdr3_aa: CASSQWGALAGELFF
cdr3_nt: TGTGCCAGCAGCCAATGGGGGGCCCTTGCAGGGGAGCTGTTTTTT

clone_size: -
v_call: TRBV12-3/TRBV12-4
j_call: TRBJ2-1
d_call: -
cdr3_aa: CASSLRGGVTNSYNEQFF
cdr3_nt: TGTGCCAGCAGTTTAAGGGGGGGCGTCACCAACTCCTACAATGAGCAGTTCTTC

clone_size: many
v_call: TRBV3-1
j_call: TRBJ2-3
d_call: -
cdr3_aa: CASSPVFDRRGAQYF
cdr3_nt: TGTGCCAGCAGCCCGGTGTTTGACCGCCGAGGGGCGCAGTATTTT

clone_size: many
v_call: TRBV7-9
j_call: TRBJ2-6
d_call: -
cdr3_aa: CASSSWTTGANVLTF
cdr3_nt: TGTGCCAGCAGCTCCTGGACAACTGGGGCCAACGTCCTGACTTTC

clone_size: once
v_call: TRBV15
j_call: TRBJ2-3
d_call: -
cdr3_aa: CATSPGVWGTDTQYF
cdr3_nt: TGTGCCACCAGCCCTGGGGTTTGGGGCACAGATACGCAGTATTTT

clone_size: -
v_call: TRBV5-1
j_call: TRBJ2-5
d_call: -
cdr3_aa: CASSFGLQTLQETQYF
cdr3_nt: TGCGCCAGCAGCTTTGGACTCCAGACCCTCCAAGAGACCCAGTACTTC

clone_size: -
v_call: TRBV18
j_call: TRBJ1-1
d_call: -
cdr3_aa: CASSPEGLRNTEAFF
cdr3_nt: TGTGCCAGCTCACCGGAGGGACTCCGGAACACTGAAGCTTTCTTT

clone_size: -
v_call: TRBV25-1
j_call: TRBJ2-1
d_call: -
cdr3_aa: CASSESLGVSHNEQFF
cdr3_nt: TGTGCCAGCAGTGAATCTCTCGGGGTTTCGCACAATGAGCAGTTCTTC

clone_size: many
v_call: TRBV7-2
j_call: TRBJ2-3
d_call: -
cdr3_aa: CASSRQTGPTDTQYF
cdr3_nt: TGTGCCAGCAGCCGTCAAACGGGGCCCACAGATACGCAGTATTTT

clone_size: -
v_call: TRBV5-5
j_call: TRBJ1-4
d_call: -
cdr3_aa: CASSAIVPYRTRDEKLFF
cdr3_nt: TGTGCCAGCAGCGCCATTGTGCCCTACAGGACTCGAGATGAAAAACTGTTTTTT

clone_size: -
v_call: TRBV9
j_call: TRBJ2-3
d_call: TRBD2
cdr3_aa: CASSPRLAGFTDTQYF
cdr3_nt: TGTGCCAGCAGCCCCCGGTTAGCGGGGTTCACAGATACGCAGTATTTT

clone_size: -
v_call: TRBV18
j_call: TRBJ2-1
d_call: -
cdr3_aa: CASSPFTGPNEQFF
cdr3_nt: TGTGCCAGCTCACCATTCACGGGGCCCAATGAGCAGTTCTTC

clone_size: many
v_call: TRBV4-3
j_call: TRBJ2-1
d_call: TRBD1
cdr3_aa: CASSPQDRESNNEQFF
cdr3_nt: TGCGCCAGCAGCCCCCAAGACAGGGAGTCAAACAATGAGCAGTTCTTC

clone_size: -
v_call: TRBV28
j_call: TRBJ1-1
d_call: -
cdr3_aa: CASSFRSRPNTEAFF
cdr3_nt: TGTGCCAGCAGTTTCCGGTCAAGACCTAACACTGAAGCTTTCTTT

clone_size: many
v_call: TRBV29-1
j_call: TRBJ2-1
d_call: TRBD2
cdr3_aa: CSVERRGGDNEQFF
cdr3_nt: TGCAGCGTTGAACGGCGGGGAGGGGACAATGAGCAGTTCTTC

clone_size: many
v_call: TRBV3-1
j_call: TRBJ2-3
d_call: TRBD2
cdr3_aa: CASSQFGGGDPDTQYF
cdr3_nt: TGTGCCAGCAGCCAATTCGGGGGGGGTGACCCAGATACGCAGTATTTT

clone_size: -
v_call: TRBV24-1
j_call: TRBJ2-3
d_call: TRBD2
cdr3_aa: CATSDSPGGPTDTQYF
cdr3_nt: TGTGCCACCAGTGATTCGCCGGGGGGGCCGACAGATACGCAGTATTTT

clone_size: many
v_call: TRBV12-3/TRBV12-4
j_call: TRBJ1-1
d_call: TRBD1
cdr3_aa: CASTLGRGPEAFF
cdr3_nt: TGTGCCAGCACTCTTGGGAGGGGGCCTGAAGCTTTCTTT

clone_size: -
v_call: TRBV29-1
j_call: TRBJ1-2
d_call: TRBD1
cdr3_aa: CSAAGTDNGYTF
cdr3_nt: TGCAGCGCCGCCGGGACAGACAATGGCTACACCTTC

clone_size: once
v_call: TRBV20-1
j_call: TRBJ2-1
d_call: -
cdr3_aa: CSSGYSYNEQFF
cdr3_nt: TGCAGCTCGGGGTACTCCTACAATGAGCAGTTCTTC

clone_size: -
v_call: TRBV28
j_call: TRBJ2-2
d_call: -
cdr3_aa: CASSLMLGDRRNTGELFF
cdr3_nt: TGTGCCAGCAGTTTGATGTTGGGAGACAGACGGAACACCGGGGAGCTGTTTTTT

clone_size: many
v_call: TRBV6-2/TRBV6-3
j_call: TRBJ2-7
d_call: -
cdr3_aa: CASSSVGGPSNEQYF
cdr3_nt: TGTGCCAGCAGTTCCGTGGGGGGGCCCTCCAACGAGCAGTACTTC

clone_size: few
v_call: TRBV12-3/TRBV12-4
j_call: TRBJ2-3
d_call: TRBD1
cdr3_aa: CASSPGTGETDTQYF
cdr3_nt: TGTGCCAGCAGTCCCGGGACAGGGGAAACAGATACGCAGTATTTT

clone_size: -
v_call: TRBV6-5
j_call: TRBJ2-7
d_call: TRBD2
cdr3_aa: CASSYSGGLSSYEQYF
cdr3_nt: TGTGCCAGCAGTTACTCGGGAGGGCTAAGCTCCTACGAGCAGTACTTC

clone_size: few
v_call: TRBV6-1
j_call: TRBJ2-7
d_call: TRBD2
cdr3_aa: CASTQRSGGASYEQYF
cdr3_nt: TGTGCCAGCACCCAACGTAGCGGGGGGGCGTCTTACGAGCAGTACTTC

clone_size: -
v_call: TRBV20-1
j_call: TRBJ2-7
d_call: TRBD1
cdr3_aa: CSAPPTGTYEQYF
cdr3_nt: TGCAGTGCTCCACCGACAGGGACCTACGAGCAGTACTTC

clone_size: -
v_call: TRBV7-2
j_call: TRBJ2-3
d_call: -
cdr3_aa: CASSFGIGSDTQYF
cdr3_nt: TGTGCCAGCAGCTTCGGAATAGGCTCAGATACGCAGTATTTT

clone_size: -
v_call: TRBV10-3
j_call: TRBJ1-1
d_call: TRBD1
cdr3_aa: CAIRLTGTQNTEAFF
cdr3_nt: TGTGCCATCAGACTGACAGGGACCCAGAACACTGAAGCTTTCTTT

clone_size: -
v_call: TRBV20-1
j_call: TRBJ2-7
d_call: -
cdr3_aa: CSAREGGDTYEQYF
cdr3_nt: TGCAGTGCTAGAGAGGGTGGGGACACCTACGAGCAGTACTTC

clone_size: -
v_call: TRBV7-6
j_call: TRBJ2-5
d_call: TRBD1
cdr3_aa: CASSPGGVTQYF
cdr3_nt: TGTGCCAGCAGCCCAGGGGGCGTGACCCAGTACTTC

clone_size: many
v_call: TRBV3-1
j_call: TRBJ2-4
d_call: -
cdr3_aa: CASSQVADAKNIQYF
cdr3_nt: TGTGCCAGCAGCCAAGTAGCGGATGCCAAAAACATTCAGTACTTC

clone_size: few
v_call: TRBV5-5
j_call: TRBJ2-3
d_call: TRBD2
cdr3_aa: CASSFPGLAKTDTQYF
cdr3_nt: TGTGCCAGCAGCTTCCCGGGACTAGCGAAAACAGATACGCAGTATTTT

clone_size: once
v_call: TRBV5-1
j_call: TRBJ2-3
d_call: TRBD1
cdr3_aa: CASSHQPGQGIGTTDTQYF
cdr3_nt: TGCGCCAGCAGCCACCAACCGGGACAGGGGATCGGGACGACAGATACGCAGTATTTT

clone_size: -
v_call: TRBV27
j_call: TRBJ2-5
d_call: TRBD1
cdr3_aa: CASSRQGPQETQYF
cdr3_nt: TGTGCCAGCAGTCGACAGGGGCCCCAAGAGACCCAGTACTTC

clone_size: few
v_call: TRBV12-3/TRBV12-4
j_call: TRBJ2-1
d_call: -
cdr3_aa: CASRPNGTPRNEQFF
cdr3_nt: TGTGCCAGCAGACCCAACGGGACACCTCGGAATGAGCAGTTCTTC

clone_size: many
v_call: TRBV20-1
j_call: TRBJ2-5
d_call: -
cdr3_aa: CSAIARGETQYF
cdr3_nt: TGCAGTGCCATAGCGAGGGGGGAGACCCAGTACTTC

clone_size: few
v_call: TRBV20-1
j_call: TRBJ2-3
d_call: -
cdr3_aa: CSARSGQDTQYF
cdr3_nt: TGCAGTGCTAGATCGGGGCAGGATACGCAGTATTTT

clone_size: many
v_call: TRBV20-1
j_call: TRBJ2-3
d_call: -
cdr3_aa: CSASGHQTDTQYF
cdr3_nt: TGCAGTGCTAGTGGACATCAAACAGATACGCAGTATTTT

clone_size: many
v_call: TRBV10-3
j_call: TRBJ1-2
d_call: -
cdr3_aa: CAISELEDYGYTF
cdr3_nt: TGTGCCATCAGTGAATTGGAGGACTATGGCTACACCTTC